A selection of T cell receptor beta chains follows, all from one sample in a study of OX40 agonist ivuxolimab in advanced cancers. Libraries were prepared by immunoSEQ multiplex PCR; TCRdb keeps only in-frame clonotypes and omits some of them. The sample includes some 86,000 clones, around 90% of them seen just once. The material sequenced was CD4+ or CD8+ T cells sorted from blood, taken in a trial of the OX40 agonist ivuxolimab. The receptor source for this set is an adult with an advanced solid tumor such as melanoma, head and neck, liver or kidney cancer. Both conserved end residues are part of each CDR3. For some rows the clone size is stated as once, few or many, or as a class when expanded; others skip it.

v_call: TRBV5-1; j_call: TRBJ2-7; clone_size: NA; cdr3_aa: CASSGGLAGDIYEQYF
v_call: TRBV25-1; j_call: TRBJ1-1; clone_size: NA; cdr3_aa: CASSYMDGENTEAFF
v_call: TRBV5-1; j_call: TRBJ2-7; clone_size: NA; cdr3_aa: CASRETSGRIHEQYF
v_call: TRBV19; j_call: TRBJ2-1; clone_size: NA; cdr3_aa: CASSHPGGQGGFF
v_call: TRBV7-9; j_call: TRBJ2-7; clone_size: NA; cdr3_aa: CASSLVNRGSGEQYF
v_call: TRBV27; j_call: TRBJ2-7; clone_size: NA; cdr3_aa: CASSFRDRVNEQYF
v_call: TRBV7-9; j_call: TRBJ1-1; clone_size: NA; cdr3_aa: CASSFPTSTPVNTEAFF
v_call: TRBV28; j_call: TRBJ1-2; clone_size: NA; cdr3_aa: CASYTGANYGYTF
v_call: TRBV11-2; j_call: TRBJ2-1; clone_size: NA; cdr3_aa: CASSLGGTSGYNEQFF
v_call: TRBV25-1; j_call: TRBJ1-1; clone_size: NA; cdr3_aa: CASSYGFGTEAFF
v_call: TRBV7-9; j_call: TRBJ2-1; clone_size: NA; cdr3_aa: CASSDVAGVYNEQFF
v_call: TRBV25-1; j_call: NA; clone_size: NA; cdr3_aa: CASSDNSLSYEQYF
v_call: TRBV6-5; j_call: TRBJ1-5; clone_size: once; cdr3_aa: CASSRRSNQPQHF
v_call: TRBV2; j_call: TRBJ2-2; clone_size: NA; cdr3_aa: CASSEQGNFGELFF
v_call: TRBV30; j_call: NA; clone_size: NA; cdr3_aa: CASSTSGTYEQYF
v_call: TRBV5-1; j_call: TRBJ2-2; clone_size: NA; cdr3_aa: CASSLGGVRTGELFF
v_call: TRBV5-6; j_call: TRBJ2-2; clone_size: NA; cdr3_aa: CASSLADGELFF
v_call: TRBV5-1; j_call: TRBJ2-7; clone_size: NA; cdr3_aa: CASSLTGSEQYF
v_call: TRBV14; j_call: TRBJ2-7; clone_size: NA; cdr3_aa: CASSQDRASASGEQYF
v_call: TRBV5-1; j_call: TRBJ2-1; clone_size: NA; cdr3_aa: CASRHGTGSNNEQFF
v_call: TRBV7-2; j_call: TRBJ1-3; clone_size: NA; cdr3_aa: CASRPGSSGNTIYF
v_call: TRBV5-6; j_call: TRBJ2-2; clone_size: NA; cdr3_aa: CASSLGGLLNTGELFF
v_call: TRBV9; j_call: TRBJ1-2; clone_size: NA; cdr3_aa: CASSALNYGYTF
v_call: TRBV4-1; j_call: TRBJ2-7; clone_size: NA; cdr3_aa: CASSQVSSYEQYF
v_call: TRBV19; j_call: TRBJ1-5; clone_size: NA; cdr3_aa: CASGPVDTQTRNQPQHF
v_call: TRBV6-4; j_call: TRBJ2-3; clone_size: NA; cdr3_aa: CASRPQVGTTDTQYF
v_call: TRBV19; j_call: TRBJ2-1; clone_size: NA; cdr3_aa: CASRGTSVHNEQFF
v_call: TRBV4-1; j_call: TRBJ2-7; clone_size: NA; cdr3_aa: CASSLRQAGDGEQYF
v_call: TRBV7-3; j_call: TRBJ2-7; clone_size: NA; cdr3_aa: CASSPGQATFYEQYF
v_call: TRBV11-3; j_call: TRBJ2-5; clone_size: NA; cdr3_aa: CASRAQGQETQYF
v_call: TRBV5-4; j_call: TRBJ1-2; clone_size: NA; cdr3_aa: CAGADRGGGYTF
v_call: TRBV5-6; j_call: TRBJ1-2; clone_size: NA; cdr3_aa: CASSFLDTNYGYTF
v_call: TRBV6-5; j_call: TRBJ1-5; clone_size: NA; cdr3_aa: CASSYSYGDHQPQHF
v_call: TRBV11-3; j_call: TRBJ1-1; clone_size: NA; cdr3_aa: CASSYRPTSDTEAFF
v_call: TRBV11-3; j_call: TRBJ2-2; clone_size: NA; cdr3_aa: CASSLAGGTGELFF
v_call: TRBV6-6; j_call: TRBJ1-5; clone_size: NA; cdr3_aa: CASSYGRGRSNQPQHF
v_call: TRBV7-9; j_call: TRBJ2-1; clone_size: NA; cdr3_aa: CASSYRGIPYNEQFF
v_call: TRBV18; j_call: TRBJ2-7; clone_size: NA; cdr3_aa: CASSPVGAGYEQYF
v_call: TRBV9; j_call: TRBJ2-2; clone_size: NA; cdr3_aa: CASSVVAGAGGELFF
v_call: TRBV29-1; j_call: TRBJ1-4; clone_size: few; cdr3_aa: CSVEGGGPNEKLFF
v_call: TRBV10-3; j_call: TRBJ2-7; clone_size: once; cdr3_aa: CAISASGGKYEQYF
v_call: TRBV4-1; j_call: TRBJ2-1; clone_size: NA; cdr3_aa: CASSQGGRGPYNEQFF
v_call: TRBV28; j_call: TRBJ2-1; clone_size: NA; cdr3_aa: CASSLPPPRDGEQFF
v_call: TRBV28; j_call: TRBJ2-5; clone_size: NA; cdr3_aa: CASTLGGRETQYF
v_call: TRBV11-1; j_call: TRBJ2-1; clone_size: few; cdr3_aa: CASSQAGGRYNEQFF
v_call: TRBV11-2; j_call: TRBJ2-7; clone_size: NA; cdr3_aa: CASTKSLAGDYEQYF
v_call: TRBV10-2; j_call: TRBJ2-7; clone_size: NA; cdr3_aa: CASSEGRLSYEQYF
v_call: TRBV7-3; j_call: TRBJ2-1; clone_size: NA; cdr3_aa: CASSLTGGSGAQGEQFF
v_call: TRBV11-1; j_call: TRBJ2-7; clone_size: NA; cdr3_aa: CASRNRDHSSYEQYF
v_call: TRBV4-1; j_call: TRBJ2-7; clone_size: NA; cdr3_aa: CASSNSRAYEQYF
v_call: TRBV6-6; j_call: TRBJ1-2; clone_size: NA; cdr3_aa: CASSYSGGNYGYTF
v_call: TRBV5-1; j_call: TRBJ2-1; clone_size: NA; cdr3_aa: CASSLVRLAGPYNEQFF
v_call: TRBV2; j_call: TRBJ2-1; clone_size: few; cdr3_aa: CASSGGEQFF